This TCR beta chain was recovered during a study of shared clonotypes between healthy human individuals. General observations from the study: The study generally estimated greater richness for naive than memory subsets. When naive CD4 clonotypes were compared across a few donors, 4% to 6.5% were shared.

With respect to this clone: The antigen remains undetermined.

Sequenced by immunoSEQ multiplex PCR; TCRdb stores in-frame clones only, minus some. The sample lists approximately 1.5 million clones; about 98% were seen once. CDR1 and CDR2 from the germline V gene are SGHTA and FQGNSA. CDR3 length equals 19 residues. Trimming at V came to 4 bases and at J to 2 bases, leaving 9 bases not matched to a gene. Source material: naive CD4+ T cells sorted from blood. Subset denoted: CD45RA+ positively selected. This chain links TRBV7-2 with TRBJ2-6; 12 positions match TRBD2. This clonotype originated in a young man in good health. In DNA, the CDR3 is TGTGCCAGCAGCTCCGGACTAGCGGGACCCCTACCTGGGGCCAACGTCCTGACTTTC. Residues: CASSSGLAGPLPGANVLTF.